The clone carrying this T cell receptor (beta chain) was counted only a few times. Antigen unknown. The sequenced template was cDNA made from the entire isolated RNA. Profiled with immunoSEQ multiplex PCR; TCRdb holds only in-frame clones, not every one. This table has 300,000 or so clones, 14% appearing once. The data originate from a study of beta chain features in type 1 diabetes. The CDR3 sequence is 17 residues long. The germline V gene has CDR1 SGHRS and CDR2 YFSETQ. The V and J ends lost 3 bases and 9 bases, in that order; junction bases with no gene match: 11. Notes on the study in general: Insertions at VDJ junctions were less frequent in type 1 diabetes patients. These patients also deleted more nucleotides at the same junctions. TCRB repertoires of naive, central memory and Treg cells appeared more similar among patients than among healthy donors. Across all four CD4+ subsets, people with type 1 diabetes showed modestly shorter TCRB CDR3s. cDNA-based reads could over-represent cells with high TCR expression.

CD4+ cells of the naive, central memory, regulatory and stem cell-like memory types were sorted via CD45RO/CCR7/CD25/CD127/CD95/CD27. The chain has TRBV5-1 and TRBJ2-1, with TRBD2 matching over 14 bases. The specimen was naive CD4+ T cells from blood. The sequence was obtained from a young man with type 1 diabetes. CDR3 sequence: CASSSSGTSGRLSEQFF. The CDR3 DNA sequence: TGCGCCAGCAGCTCTTCGGGGACTAGCGGGAGACTCAGTGAGCAGTTCTTC. Drawing the rest from reference TRBV5-1 and TRBJ2-1, the complete variable domain is KAGVTQTPRYLIKTRGQQVTLSCSPISGHRSVSWYQQTPGQGLQFLFEYFSETQRNKGNFPGRFSGRQFSNSRSEMNVSTLELGDSALYLCASSSSGTSGRLSEQFFGPGTRLTVL.